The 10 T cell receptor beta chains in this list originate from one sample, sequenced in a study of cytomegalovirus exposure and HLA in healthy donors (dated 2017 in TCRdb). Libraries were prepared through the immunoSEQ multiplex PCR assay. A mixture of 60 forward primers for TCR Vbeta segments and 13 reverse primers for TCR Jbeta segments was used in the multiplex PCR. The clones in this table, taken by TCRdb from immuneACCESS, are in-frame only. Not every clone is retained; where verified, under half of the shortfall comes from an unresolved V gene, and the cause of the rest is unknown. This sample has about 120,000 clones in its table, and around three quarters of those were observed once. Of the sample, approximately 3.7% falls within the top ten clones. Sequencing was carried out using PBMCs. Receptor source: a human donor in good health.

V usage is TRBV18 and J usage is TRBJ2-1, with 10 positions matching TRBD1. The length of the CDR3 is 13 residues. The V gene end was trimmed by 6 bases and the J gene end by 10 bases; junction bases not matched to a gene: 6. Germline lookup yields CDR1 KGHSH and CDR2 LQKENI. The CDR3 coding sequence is TGTGCCAGCTCCTCGGACAGGGGGGCAGAGCAGTTCTTC. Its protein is CASSSDRGAEQFF.

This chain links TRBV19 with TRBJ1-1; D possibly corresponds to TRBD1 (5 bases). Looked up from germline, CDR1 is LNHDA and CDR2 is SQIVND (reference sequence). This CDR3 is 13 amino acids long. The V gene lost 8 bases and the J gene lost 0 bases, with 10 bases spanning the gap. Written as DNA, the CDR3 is TGTGCCAGTGGGAACAGGTTGAACACTGAAGCTTTCTTT. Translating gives CASGNRLNTEAFF.

CDR3 amino acids: CATRGNREYTEAFF. In DNA form, the CDR3 reads TGTGCCACCCGCGGAAACAGGGAATACACTGAAGCTTTCTTT. The rearrangement joins TRBV19 to TRBJ1-1, with a tentative D call TRBD1 (6 bases). This CDR3 region has 14 residues. Germline-derived CDR1 and CDR2 are LNHDA and SQIVND (reference sequence). With 10 bases removed from V and 3 bases from J, the gap between germline ends came to 18 bases.

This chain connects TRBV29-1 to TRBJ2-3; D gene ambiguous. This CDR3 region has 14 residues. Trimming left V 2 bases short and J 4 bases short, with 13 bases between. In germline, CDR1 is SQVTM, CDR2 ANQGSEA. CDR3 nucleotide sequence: TGCAGCGTTGAACGCGGTGTCGGAGCAGATACGCAGTATTTT. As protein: CSVERGVGADTQYF.

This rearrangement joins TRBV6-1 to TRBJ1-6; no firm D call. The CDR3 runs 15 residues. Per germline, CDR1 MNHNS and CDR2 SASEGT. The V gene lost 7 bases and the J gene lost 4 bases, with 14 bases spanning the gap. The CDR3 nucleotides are TGTGCCAGCAAGACGCGGGAGGGTTATAATTCACCCCTCCACTTT. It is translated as CASKTREGYNSPLHF.

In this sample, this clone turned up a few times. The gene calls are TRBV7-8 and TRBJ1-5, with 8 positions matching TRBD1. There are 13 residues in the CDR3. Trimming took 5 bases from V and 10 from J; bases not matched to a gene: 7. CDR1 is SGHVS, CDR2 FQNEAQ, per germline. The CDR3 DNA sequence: TGTGCCAGCAGCCCTGGACAGGGCGGACCCCAGCATTTT. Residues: CASSPGQGGPQHF.

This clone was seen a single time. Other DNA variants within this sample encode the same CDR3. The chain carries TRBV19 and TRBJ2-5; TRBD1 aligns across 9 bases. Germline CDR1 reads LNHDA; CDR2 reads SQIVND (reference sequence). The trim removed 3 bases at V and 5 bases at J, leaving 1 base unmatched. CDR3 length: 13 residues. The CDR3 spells CASSIDRGETQYF. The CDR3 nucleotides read TGTGCCAGTAGTATTGACAGGGGGGAGACCCAGTACTTC.

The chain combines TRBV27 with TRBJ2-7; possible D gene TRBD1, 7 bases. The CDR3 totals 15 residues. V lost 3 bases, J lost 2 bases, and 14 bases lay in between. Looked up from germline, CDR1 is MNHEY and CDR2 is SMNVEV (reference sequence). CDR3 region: CASSFGQGGTYEQYF. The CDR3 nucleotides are TGTGCCAGCAGTTTTGGGCAGGGGGGAACCTACGAGCAGTACTTC.

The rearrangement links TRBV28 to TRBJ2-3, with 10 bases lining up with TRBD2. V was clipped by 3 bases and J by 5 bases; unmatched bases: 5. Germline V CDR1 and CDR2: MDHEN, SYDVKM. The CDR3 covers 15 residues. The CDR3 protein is CASSFSSGSGDTQYF. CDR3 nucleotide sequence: TGTGCCAGCAGTTTTTCTAGCGGGAGCGGAGATACGCAGTATTTT. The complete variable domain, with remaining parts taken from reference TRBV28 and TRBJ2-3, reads DVKVTQSSRYLVKRTGEKVFLECVQDMDHENMFWYRQDPGLGLRLIYFSYDVKMKEKGDIPEGYSVSREKKERFSLILESASTNQTSMYLCASSFSSGSGDTQYFGPGTRLTVL.

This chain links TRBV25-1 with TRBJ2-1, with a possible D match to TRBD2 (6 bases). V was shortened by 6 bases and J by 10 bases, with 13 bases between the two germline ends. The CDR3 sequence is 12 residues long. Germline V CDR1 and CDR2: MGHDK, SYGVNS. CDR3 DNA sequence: TGTGCCAGCAGGGGCGGGGTTCGGGAGCAGTTCTTC. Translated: CASRGGVREQFF.